What follows describes a single T cell receptor (beta chain). The data originate from a study of immune evolution from preneoplasia to lung adenocarcinoma. Here immunoSEQ multiplex PCR was the method, and the copy in TCRdb shows in-frame clones only, minus some. This sample has around 5,000 clones; roughly 76% occur once, and the top ten carry over 7%. The CDR3 is 15 amino acids. The V and J ends lost 5 bases and 7 bases respectively, with 20 bases between them. Germline CDR1 is MNHNS and CDR2 is SASEGT. What was sequenced was FFPE minimally invasive lung adenocarcinoma tissue. This sequence was found in a person aged 65-85 years with lung adenocarcinoma. The chain recombines TRBV6-1 with TRBJ1-2, with a possible D match to TRBD1 (5 bases). CDR3 protein: CASSKSSGRNSGYTF. CDR3 DNA: TGTGCCAGCAGTAAATCTTCGGGACGAAACAGTGGCTACACCTTC.